This is a list of T cell receptor beta chains from one sample in a study of T cells in Graves' hyperthyroidism and ophthalmopathy. TCRdb re-called the multiplex PCR reads with MiXCR, one entry per CDR3 protein. The sample gives roughly 630,000 distinct CDR3 sequences, roughly 14% of which show up once; roughly 7.3% is in the top ten. Sequencing used blood. Receptor source: a woman aged 30 to 39 with Graves' hyperthyroidism. Each CDR3 is given with its conserved first and last residue. The D gene is left open where the match is weak. Some rows have no size entry. The others give once, few or many, or a class for an expanded clone.

>TRBJ2-7|-|TRBD2|TRBV11-2|19
TGTGCCAGCAGCTTAGCCCTTAACCCGGGACTAGCGGGAATCTACGAGCAGTACTTC
CASSLALNPGLAGIYEQYF
>TRBJ2-3|many|TRBD2|TRBV15|16
TGTGCCACCAGCCGTGCGAGCGGGGGCAGCACAGATACGCAGTATTTT
CATSRASGGSTDTQYF
>TRBJ2-1|-|-|TRBV18|15
TGTGCCAGCTCGACGACGAGGCAGTTTCAGGGTGAGCAGTTCTTC
CASSTTRQFQGEQFF
>TRBJ1-2|-|-|TRBV5-1|14
TGCGCCAGCAGCTCCACCGGGACAACTGATGGCTACACCTTC
CASSSTGTTDGYTF
>TRBJ1-5|few|-|TRBV12-3/TRBV12-4|13
TGTGCCAGCAGCAGGGACCCACTCGGGCCCCAGCATTTT
CASSRDPLGPQHF
>TRBJ2-7|-|-|TRBV12-3/TRBV12-4|13
TGTGCCAGCAGTTCGGGATACTCCTACGAGCAGTACTTC
CASSSGYSYEQYF
>TRBJ2-1|many|TRBD2|TRBV7-9|13
TGTGCCAGCAGGACTAGCGGGAAAAATGAGCAGTTCTTC
CASRTSGKNEQFF
>TRBJ1-3|-|-|TRBV18|17
TGTGCCAGCTCACCACCGTCTGTAGGGCCCTCTGGAAACACCATATATTTT
CASSPPSVGPSGNTIYF
>TRBJ2-1|-|-|TRBV6-1|9
TGTGCCAGCGGAGGAGTGCAGTTCTTC
CASGGVQFF
>TRBJ2-7|-|-|TRBV7-9|14
TGTGCCAGCAGCTTGAGCCATATAACCTACGAGCAGTACTTC
CASSLSHITYEQYF
>TRBJ1-1|many|-|TRBV7-8|15
TGTGCCAGCAGCTTAAGGGTTGGGGTGGGGACTGAAGCTTTCTTT
CASSLRVGVGTEAFF
>TRBJ1-5|many|-|TRBV12-5|17
TGTGCTAGTGGTTTCCAATACAGGGACATTAGCAATCAGCCCCAGCATTTT
CASGFQYRDISNQPQHF
>TRBJ1-2|-|-|TRBV6-1|13
TGTGCCAGCAGCAACGACAGAGACTATGGCTACACCTTC
CASSNDRDYGYTF
>TRBJ1-5|few|TRBD1|TRBV20-1|18
TGCAGTGCTAGGGCCGGGACAGGGGGTAAAATAGGCAATCAGCCCCAGCATTTT
CSARAGTGGKIGNQPQHF